The present entry profiles one TCR beta chain with its context. Its antigen remains unknown. Germline V gene sequence: CDR1 MGHRA, CDR2 YSYEKL. CDR3 size: 13 residues. Trimming stripped 0 bases from V and 8 bases from J, with 8 bases between. The data belong to a study of T cell repertoires in cytomegalovirus infection. TCRdb itself ran the reads through MiXCR, one entry per CDR3 protein. The sample lists 450,000 to 650,000 distinct CDR3 sequences, approximately 40% seen once, with 48% in the top ten. The clonotype comes from a human donor in good health (CMV status not recorded). Some clones in this sample may be carry-over from other donors' samples. The sequencing here drew on cultured PBMCs, taken from culture after CMV antigen stimulation. The V and J genes are TRBV4-1 and TRBJ2-1; D gene unclear. CDR3 nucleotide sequence: TGCGCCAGCAGCCAAGAAAGAGAGGATGAGCAGTTCTTC. The encoded protein is CASSQEREDEQFF.